What follows are 14 T cell receptor beta chains derived from one specimen sequenced in a study of regulatory T cells in long-lasting Graves disease. Time point denoted: newly diagnosed GD, antithyroid drugs for less than 3 months. Extracted RNA from PBMCs served as the source of the TCR library. In building TCR beta libraries, iRepertoire HTBI primers were used together with Arm-PCR of CDR3 regions. TCRdb independently ran MiXCR on the multiplex PCR reads; one entry per CDR3 protein. The top ten clones hold 7.8% of a sample with hundreds of thousands of distinct CDR3 sequences, around 16% of them seen once. These data were also reused for a study on T cells in Graves' hyperthyroidism and ophthalmopathy.

The sequencing used peripheral blood mononuclear cells (PBMCs), collected at new diagnosis, from a patient treated with antithyroid drugs. These TCRs come from a woman aged 40 to 50 with Graves disease.

This clonotype was counted at least ten times. The rearrangement joins TRBV9 to TRBJ1-1; D ambiguous. Germline loops: CDR1 SGDLS, CDR2 YYNGEE. The V end lost 0 bases, the J end lost 4 bases, and 13 bases lay between the germline ends. The CDR3 is 15 amino acids. Here the CDR3 DNA reads TGTGCCAGCAGCGTAGGGGGAGTCTCTAGCACTGAAGCTTTCTTT. This encodes CASSVGGVSSTEAFF.

This clonotype was picked up many times. This sequence joins TRBV28 and TRBJ2-5; the match to TRBD2 covers 9 bases. Germline trimming cut 2 bases from V and 2 bases from J; bases unmatched to any gene: 9. This CDR3 has 17 residues. Germline-derived CDR1 and CDR2 are MDHEN and SYDVKM. Written as DNA, the CDR3 is TGTGCCAGCAGTTTAAGTCTAGCGGGAATCGCTCAAGAGACCCAGTACTTC. As protein: CASSLSLAGIAQETQYF. The entire variable domain, with the rest obtained from reference TRBV28 and TRBJ2-5, is as follows: DVKVTQSSRYLVKRTGEKVFLECVQDMDHENMFWYRQDPGLGLRLIYFSYDVKMKEKGDIPEGYSVSREKKERFSLILESASTNQTSMYLCASSLSLAGIAQETQYFGPGTRLLVL.

The rearrangement joins TRBV14 to TRBJ1-3; the D is unclear. Trimming cost V 5 bases and J 4 bases, with 18 bases left between them. The CDR3 extends over 16 amino acids. CDR1 SGHDN and CDR2 FVKESK come from the germline V gene. CDR3 bases: TGTGCCAGCAGCACGCTCGGGTCTTATTCGGGAAACACCATATATTTT. Its protein is CASSTLGSYSGNTIYF.

In its sample, this clonotype was seen many times. The chain joins TRBV7-6 to TRBJ2-3, with TRBD2 matching 11 bases. Losses at the gene ends were 5 bases for V and 1 base for J; bases not matched to a gene: 20. The CDR3 length is 21 residues. Per germline, CDR1 SGHVS and CDR2 FNYEAQ. The CDR3: CASSRPPRLAGRHKGTDTQYF. The CDR3 coding sequence is TGTGCCAGCAGCCGTCCCCCGCGACTAGCGGGACGGCATAAGGGCACAGATACGCAGTATTTT.

This clonotype came up many times. This chain joins TRBV12-3 or TRBV12-4 and TRBJ1-6, with D uncertain. The V and J ends lost 5 bases and 7 bases respectively, with 6 bases between them. The CDR3 runs to 12 residues. CDR3 bases: TGTGCCAGCAGTGATTCCAATTCACCCCTCCACTTT. This encodes CASSDSNSPLHF.

V and J are TRBV4-1 and TRBJ2-1; TRBD1 is a possible D gene (6 bases). This CDR3 region has 16 residues. V lost 1 base and J 6 bases, leaving 16 bases between the germline ends. CDR1 is MGHRA and CDR2 is YSYEKL in the germline V gene. The CDR3 DNA sequence: TGCGCCAGCAGCCAAGTGTTTGGGCAGGGGCGCAATGAGCAGTTCTTC. This codes for CASSQVFGQGRNEQFF.

The rearrangement links TRBV11-3 to TRBJ2-3, with D perhaps matching TRBD1 (7 bases). Judging by the DNA end, TRBJ2-5 fits better; the J call may be wrong. CDR1 and CDR2 from the germline V gene are SGHNT and YENEEA. The CDR3 length is 16 residues. CDR3 bases: TGTGCCAGCAGCTCCTCCCTCGACAGGGTGGGAGGGACCCAGTACTTC. It is translated as CASSSSLDRVGGTQYF.

The table lists this clonotype with many counts. The V call is TRBV30, the J call TRBJ2-1, with TRBD2 identical over 7 bases. Looked up from germline, CDR1 is GTSNPN and CDR2 is SVGIG (reference sequence). The CDR3 consists of 14 residues. V was clipped by 2 bases and J by 9 bases; unmatched bases: 10. In DNA, the CDR3 is TGTGCCTGGAGTAGAAGACTAGCCCCGTTTGAGCAGTTCTTC. Amino acid sequence: CAWSRRLAPFEQFF.

This chain links TRBV20-1 with TRBJ1-6; TRBD1 aligns across 7 bases. The CDR3 covers 19 residues. The V and J ends lost 0 bases and 0 bases, in that order; junction bases with no gene match: 11. Germline V gene lookup returns CDR1 DFQATT and CDR2 SNEGSKA (reference sequence). The CDR3 spells CSARDSSPTGSSYNSPLHF. The CDR3 nucleotides read TGCAGTGCTAGAGATAGTTCCCCGACAGGGAGCTCCTATAATTCACCCCTCCACTTT.

Many counts were recorded for this clonotype. CDR3 sequence reads: CAWRVPFGTANTGELFF. CDR3 coding DNA: TGTGCCTGGAGGGTACCCTTCGGGACAGCGAACACCGGGGAGCTGTTTTTT. V gene TRBV30 combines with J gene TRBJ2-2, with 7 bases identical to TRBD1. The germline gives CDR1 GTSNPN, CDR2 SVGIG (reference sequence). CDR3 length: 17 amino acids. The ends lost 3 bases at V and 0 bases at J; junction bases unmatched: 10.

This clonotype appeared a few times. The chain recombines TRBV5-5 with TRBJ1-2; TRBD1 matches 8 bases. CDR1 is SGHKS and CDR2 is YYEKEE in the germline V gene (reference sequence). V dropped 4 bases and J dropped 5; count of bases not matched to a gene: 10. The CDR3 length is 15 residues. The CDR3 is CASSHTGTGDYGYTF. CDR3 bases: TGTGCCAGCAGCCACACCGGGACAGGCGATTATGGCTACACCTTC.

CDR3 DNA: TGTGCCAGCAGCCCGGGACTAGCCGTCTCATTCTTCCAAGAGACCCAGTACTTC. Residues: CASSPGLAVSFFQETQYF. The rearrangement links TRBV7-3 to TRBJ2-5; 9 nucleotides agree with TRBD2. The CDR3 length is 18 residues. The trim removed 5 bases at V and 1 base at J, leaving 14 bases unmatched. The germline CDR1 and CDR2 sequences are SGHTA and FQGTGA. The full variable domain, with the rest looked up from reference TRBV7-3 and TRBJ2-5, is GAGVSQTPSNKVTEKGKYVELRCDPISGHTALYWYRQSLGQGPEFLIYFQGTGAADDSGLPNDRFFAVRPEGSVSTLKIQRTERGDSAVYLCASSPGLAVSFFQETQYFGPGTRLLVL.

The sample holds many counts of this clonotype. The chain has TRBV13 and TRBJ2-5; 9 bases are a match to TRBD2. V shed 5 bases, J shed 0 bases, and the junction held 7 bases outside the gene matches. Germline lookup yields CDR1 PRHDT and CDR2 FYEKMQ (reference sequence). The CDR3 contains 16 residues. CDR3 sequence: CASSHGTSRYQETQYF. CDR3 in DNA: TGTGCCAGCAGCCACGGGACTAGCCGTTACCAAGAGACCCAGTACTTC.

This sequence joins TRBV6-5 and TRBJ1-1, with unresolved D. Germline V CDR1 and CDR2: MNHEY, SVGAGI. V lost 4 bases, J lost 4 bases, and 10 bases lay in between. This CDR3 region has 13 residues. Here the CDR3 reads CASSSGWSTEAFF. The CDR3, as DNA: TGTGCCAGCAGTTCAGGCTGGTCCACTGAAGCTTTCTTT.